This TCR beta chain was obtained from a study of CD8 T cells in ankylosing spondylitis (TCRdb year 2017). Context from the whole study: The study profiled T cell receptor beta repertoires in healthy donors and ankylosing spondylitis patients to find disease-linked TCR variants. The full study cohort was made up of 20 to 25 ankylosing spondylitis patients and 108 healthy donors. Peripheral blood was sampled, and synovial fluid was additionally collected from ankylosing spondylitis patients.

A remark on this clonotype: Its antigen specificity is not known. Base qualities are not recorded, but no much larger clone differs from it by a single base.

From the germline V gene, CDR1 is LGHNA and CDR2 is YSLEER. V is shortened by 0 bases, J by 6 bases, and the region joining them spans 12 bases. The CDR3 runs 14 amino acids, cysteine and phenylalanine included. Solely the CDR3 DNA is kept, with 42 bases framed from the first base. TCRdb lists the instrument as Illumina HiSeq 2500. Quantitative 5'-RACE with molecular barcodes was used to prepare TCR beta libraries. As for the original processing: A new computational method based on a probabilistic model of VDJ rearrangement was used to identify disease-linked TCR variants. TCRdb reworked the public reads: Q25 trimming with fastp, MiXCR clone assembly, productive beta chains retained. One record per CDR3 amino acid sequence lists the most common genes and DNA. The V and J calls reflect TCRdb's pipeline rather than the authors' work. In this sample the table shows more than 650,000 distinct CDR3 sequences, approximately 12% of which occur a single time. The ten largest clones represent about 0.5% of the sample.

Study-level results and caveats: The disease-linked clones were reported to be significantly enriched in matched synovial fluid samples from ankylosing spondylitis patients. Some motif variants had previously been reported in the synovial fluid and blood of reactive arthritis patients, which suggests shared mechanisms of disease initiation. In peripheral blood, the disease-linked clones were found at relatively low frequencies and had a CD8+ phenotype. A TCR beta motif of several highly homologous amino acid variants appeared characteristic of blood from ankylosing spondylitis patients.

Specimen: blood, either unsorted or a sorted T cell fraction (not recorded which). The origin of this receptor is a male donor with ankylosing spondylitis. The rearrangement combines TRBV4-3 with TRBJ2-7; tentative D gene TRBD1, with 6 bases matching. The DNA is as follows: TGCGCCAGCAGCCAAGATACAGGGTGGGGCGAGCAGTACTTC. This codes for CASSQDTGWGEQYF.